The next 11 T cell receptor beta chains were all read from a single sample in a study of regulatory T cells in long-lasting Graves disease. The TCR beta library used iRepertoire HTBI primers with Arm-PCR amplification of CDR3. A single record per CDR3 protein comes from TCRdb applying MiXCR to the multiplex PCR reads. This table has 560,000 or so distinct CDR3 sequences, about 16% appearing once. Time point reported: newly diagnosed GD, antithyroid drugs for less than 3 months. Extracted PBMC RNA gave rise to the TCR library. These data also featured in a second study, about T cells in Graves' hyperthyroidism and ophthalmopathy.

Sequencing used peripheral blood mononuclear cells (PBMCs), obtained at new diagnosis, from a patient treated with antithyroid drugs. The source of these receptors is a man younger than 35 with Graves disease.

This clonotype was detected ten times or more. The chain joins TRBV28 to TRBJ2-7; D assignment may be TRBD1 or TRBD2 (5 bases each). Germline assignment: CDR1 MDHEN and CDR2 SYDVKM. Trimming removed 6 bases at V and 2 bases at J, with 11 bases between. The CDR3 is 13 residues long. The CDR3 here is CASSGTYPYEQYF. CDR3 sequence (DNA): TGTGCCAGCAGCGGGACGTACCCCTACGAGCAGTACTTC.

This clonotype showed up many times. This chain links TRBV20-1 with TRBJ2-5, with 12 bases identical to TRBD2. Per the germline V gene, CDR1 is DFQATT and CDR2 is SNEGSKA (reference sequence). There are 19 residues in the CDR3. V shed 5 bases and J 2 bases; nucleotides not matched to a gene: 18. Written as DNA, the CDR3 is TGCAGTGCTTTCCGGACTAGCGGGATCTTGCCGCAGATACAAGAGACCCAGTACTTC. It specifies CSAFRTSGILPQIQETQYF.

This clonotype was counted at least ten times. The gene calls are TRBV18 and TRBJ1-5, with a weak D call TRBD1 (5 bases). The CDR3 is 15 residues long. Germline V gives CDR1 KGHSH, CDR2 LQKENI. V was cut by 3 bases and J by 3 bases, with 12 bases left in between. This CDR3 is CASSPGGRYNQPQHF. The CDR3 DNA reads TGTGCCAGCTCACCCGGGGGACGGTACAATCAGCCCCAGCATTTT.

This rearrangement joins TRBV30 to TRBJ1-2, with 7 bases aligning to TRBD1. Germline CDR1 and CDR2: GTSNPN and SVGIG (reference sequence). The CDR3 spans 11 residues. V lost 3 bases, J lost 7 bases, and 2 bases stayed unmatched. CDR3 coding DNA: TGTGCCTGGAGCGAGGGGGCTGGCTACACCTTC. Its translation is CAWSEGAGYTF.

This rearrangement joins TRBV12-3 or TRBV12-4 to TRBJ1-5; no clear D gene. This CDR3 is 13 amino acids long. Trimming cost V 7 bases and J 4 bases, with 11 bases left between them. This CDR3 is CASTRIANQPQHF. CDR3 in DNA: TGTGCCAGCACCAGAATCGCGAATCAGCCCCAGCATTTT.

This clonotype came up many times. The chain combines TRBV2 with TRBJ2-1, with D possibly matching TRBD2 (5 bases). The V end lost 6 bases, the J end lost 0 bases, and 12 bases lay between the germline ends. The CDR3 is 15 residues long. Germline V lookup: CDR1 SNHLY, CDR2 FYNNEI. CDR3 sequence (DNA): TGTGCCAGCAGCAGGAGGTTAAGCTCCTACAATGAGCAGTTCTTC. Its protein product is CASSRRLSSYNEQFF.

The chain employs TRBV20-1 and TRBJ2-4; D remains unclear. Trimming cost V 3 bases and J 3 bases, with 18 bases left between them. The CDR3 is 16 amino acids. Germline CDR1 and CDR2: DFQATT and SNEGSKA (reference sequence). The CDR3 spells CSASLFDLLNKNIQYF. For the CDR3, the DNA is TGCAGTGCTAGCTTATTTGATCTCCTAAACAAAAACATTCAGTACTTC.

There are many counts of this clonotype. This chain uses TRBV12-3 or TRBV12-4 with TRBJ1-5; 8 bases map to TRBD1. This CDR3 has 14 residues. Trimming took 7 bases from V and 4 from J; bases not matched to a gene: 6. CDR3 residues: CASTGQGLNQPQHF. DNA for the CDR3: TGTGCCAGCACCGGACAGGGCCTAAATCAGCCCCAGCATTTT.

This clonotype was seen at least ten times. The V call is TRBV28, the J call TRBJ2-1; no definite D call. Germline lookup yields CDR1 MDHEN and CDR2 SYDVKM. The CDR3 has 14 amino acids. V was trimmed by 4 bases and J by 2 bases, leaving 9 bases between them. The CDR3 reads CASSSVGTYNEQFF. CDR3 coding DNA: TGTGCCAGCAGTTCTGTGGGCACCTACAATGAGCAGTTCTTC.

This clonotype was observed many times. V gene TRBV30 combines with J gene TRBJ1-2; tentative D call: TRBD1 (5 bases). The CDR3 is 11 amino acids. The germline V gene encodes CDR1 GTSNPN and CDR2 SVGIG (reference sequence). V lost 5 bases and J 10 bases, leaving 14 bases between the germline ends. CDR3 bases: TGTGCCTGGTCCACAGGAGTCCTCTACACCTTC. It specifies CAWSTGVLYTF.

This clonotype was picked up a small number of times. This chain connects TRBV20-1 to TRBJ1-5; a possible D gene is TRBD1 (6 bases). Germline loops: CDR1 DFQATT, CDR2 SNEGSKA (reference sequence). CDR3 length: 17 amino acids. Deletions cut 1 base from V and 3 bases from J, with 19 bases between. In DNA form, the CDR3 reads TGCAGTGCTAGAGCCGAGGGACATTCGACCTACAATCAGCCCCAGCATTTT. Protein sequence: CSARAEGHSTYNQPQHF.